This T cell receptor (beta chain) was retrieved from a study of cytomegalovirus exposure and HLA in healthy donors. Study in general: Roughly 80% of roughly 400 genotyped donors fell in the Caucasian-associated ancestry cluster. Overall study results and limits: Rare TCR sequences dominated, though some public TCRs recurred in many donors.

This CDR3 comprises 15 residues. Germline CDR1 is LGHNA and CDR2 is YSLEER. Trimming cost V 1 base and J 0 bases, with 10 bases left between them. Both 60 Vbeta primers and 13 Jbeta primers went into the PCR. Profiling relied on immunoSEQ multiplex PCR, and the TCRdb table lists in-frame clones only, not all of them. In the table there are some 140,000 clones, around 72% of which are singletons. Turning to this clone: The antigen is not known.

The specimen was PBMCs. This receptor was taken from a man between 18 and 35 years old in good health and CMV-seropositive. V and J are TRBV4-3 and TRBJ2-7; D may be TRBD2 (6 bases). DNA for the CDR3: TGCGCCAGCAGCCAAGTCGGAGGGAGCTCCTACGAGCAGTACTTC. Translating gives CASSQVGGSSYEQYF.